A selection of T cell receptor beta chains follows, all from one sample in a study of cytotoxic CD8 clonotypes in ibrutinib-treated CLL. Data came from immunoSEQ multiplex PCR; TCRdb stores just in-frame clones and leaves some out. The repertoire has approximately 170,000 clones, 70% to 90% of them found once; the top ten carry 3%. Sequenced here: PBMCs, sampled at disease progression, from a patient treated with ibrutinib. All receptors derive from a human donor with chronic lymphocytic leukemia. The CDR3 runs from the conserved cysteine through the conserved F or W. Each record gives: CDR3 length, D gene, J gene, V gene, clone size, CDR3 DNA, CDR3 protein. D genes are given only for firm matches. Clone size is not always given. Where it is, it says once, few, many or a class for expanded clones.

len: 13; d_gene: NA; j_gene: TRBJ2-3; v_gene: TRBV7-7; abundance: NA; CDR3nt: TGTGCTAGCAGCACAGTTGGTATCGATACGCAGTATTTT; CDR3aa: CASSTVGIDTQYF
len: 16; d_gene: NA; j_gene: TRBJ2-2; v_gene: TRBV7-2; abundance: NA; CDR3nt: TGTGCTCACACGACAAACGATTTGGGGTACACCGGGGAGCTGTTTTTT; CDR3aa: CAHTTNDLGYTGELFF
len: 16; d_gene: NA; j_gene: TRBJ2-3; v_gene: TRBV29-1; abundance: NA; CDR3nt: TGCAGCGTTGCCGGTGGGGGGACCCTATCCACAGATACGCAGTATTTT; CDR3aa: CSVAGGGTLSTDTQYF
len: 16; d_gene: TRBD1; j_gene: TRBJ1-5; v_gene: TRBV19; abundance: NA; CDR3nt: TGTGCCAGTAGTACTAACACCGGGACAGGGGTTCAGCCCCAGCATTTT; CDR3aa: CASSTNTGTGVQPQHF
len: 18; d_gene: TRBD1; j_gene: TRBJ1-5; v_gene: TRBV19; abundance: once; CDR3nt: TGTGCCAGTAGTTTAAGGAGACAGGGACAGTCGGGCAATCAGCCCCAGCATTTT; CDR3aa: CASSLRRQGQSGNQPQHF
len: 19; d_gene: TRBD2; j_gene: TRBJ2-1; v_gene: TRBV7-2; abundance: NA; CDR3nt: TGTGCCAGCAGCCCCGAGCCAGGACTAGCGGGAGGGTCCTACAATGAGCAGTTCTTC; CDR3aa: CASSPEPGLAGGSYNEQFF
len: 14; d_gene: NA; j_gene: TRBJ2-4; v_gene: TRBV5-1; abundance: NA; CDR3nt: TGCGCCAGCAGCTTAACTAGCGCCAAAAACATTCAGTACTTC; CDR3aa: CASSLTSAKNIQYF
len: 12; d_gene: NA; j_gene: TRBJ2-1; v_gene: TRBV7-3; abundance: NA; CDR3nt: TGTGCCAGCAGCTTATGGGGCGATGAGCAGTTCTTC; CDR3aa: CASSLWGDEQFF
len: 15; d_gene: TRBD2; j_gene: TRBJ2-7; v_gene: TRBV28; abundance: NA; CDR3nt: TGTGCCAGCACCCCCGGGACTAGCGGGACCTACGAGCAGTACTTC; CDR3aa: CASTPGTSGTYEQYF
len: 15; d_gene: NA; j_gene: TRBJ1-1; v_gene: TRBV30; abundance: NA; CDR3nt: TGTGCCTGGAGTGTACTTTCCGGTGTGAACACTGAAGCTTTCTTT; CDR3aa: CAWSVLSGVNTEAFF
len: 12; d_gene: NA; j_gene: TRBJ1-1; v_gene: TRBV7-6; abundance: NA; CDR3nt: TGTGCCAGCAGGTCAGCCGCCACTGAAGCTTTCTTT; CDR3aa: CASRSAATEAFF
len: 16; d_gene: TRBD2; j_gene: TRBJ2-5; v_gene: TRBV5-1; abundance: NA; CDR3nt: TGCGCCAGCAGTTTTGGACTAGCGGGATACCAAGAGACCCAGTACTTC; CDR3aa: CASSFGLAGYQETQYF
len: 15; d_gene: NA; j_gene: TRBJ2-2; v_gene: TRBV7-2; abundance: NA; CDR3nt: TGTGCCAGCAGCTTACTCGGACCAACCACCGGGGAGCTGTTTTTT; CDR3aa: CASSLLGPTTGELFF
len: 20; d_gene: TRBD2; j_gene: TRBJ2-3; v_gene: TRBV11-2; abundance: few; CDR3nt: TGTGCCAGCAGCTTAGAAGGGATCGGCGGGAGGGCCTTATGGACAGATACGCAGTATTTT; CDR3aa: CASSLEGIGGRALWTDTQYF
len: 14; d_gene: NA; j_gene: TRBJ2-7; v_gene: TRBV11-2; abundance: NA; CDR3nt: TGTGCCAGCAGCTTAGGTCAGGGTCAATACGAGCAGTACTTC; CDR3aa: CASSLGQGQYEQYF
len: 16; d_gene: NA; j_gene: TRBJ2-7; v_gene: TRBV6-6; abundance: NA; CDR3nt: TGTGCCAGCAGTCCCCCGGGGAATTTTGGCTCCTACGAGCAGTACTTC; CDR3aa: CASSPPGNFGSYEQYF
len: 13; d_gene: NA; j_gene: TRBJ2-1; v_gene: TRBV6-5; abundance: NA; CDR3nt: TGTGCCAGCACTCGCCCAGGGCTAGGTGAGCAGTTCTTC; CDR3aa: CASTRPGLGEQFF
len: 14; d_gene: NA; j_gene: TRBJ1-4; v_gene: TRBV9; abundance: once; CDR3nt: TGTGCCAGCAGCGTAGAGCCGATTGTTGAAAAACTGTTTTTT; CDR3aa: CASSVEPIVEKLFF
len: 18; d_gene: TRBD2; j_gene: TRBJ2-2; v_gene: TRBV5-5; abundance: NA; CDR3nt: TGTGCCAGCAGCTTGGACTCCCAACTAGCGGGGTCCCTGTGGGAGCTGTTTTTT; CDR3aa: CASSLDSQLAGSLWELFF
len: 14; d_gene: TRBD1; j_gene: TRBJ2-7; v_gene: TRBV10-3; abundance: NA; CDR3nt: TGTGCCATCAGCCGACAGGGGGGTTACTACGAGCAGTACTTC; CDR3aa: CAISRQGGYYEQYF
len: 17; d_gene: NA; j_gene: TRBJ2-7; v_gene: TRBV7-2; abundance: NA; CDR3nt: TGTGCCAGCAGCTTCACTCATCCACCTATGGATTCCTACGAGCAGTACTTC; CDR3aa: CASSFTHPPMDSYEQYF
len: 17; d_gene: TRBD1; j_gene: TRBJ1-1; v_gene: TRBV19; abundance: NA; CDR3nt: TGTGCCAGTAGTATATCCGGGACAGGGGATATAAACACTGAAGCTTTCTTT; CDR3aa: CASSISGTGDINTEAFF
len: 20; d_gene: TRBD2; j_gene: TRBJ2-7; v_gene: TRBV5-1; abundance: once; CDR3nt: TGCGCCAGCAGCTTGGGCCCTGTGGGACTAGCGGGAGGGACATCCTCCGAGCAGTACTTC; CDR3aa: CASSLGPVGLAGGTSSEQYF
len: 15; d_gene: TRBD1; j_gene: TRBJ1-2; v_gene: TRBV4-1; abundance: NA; CDR3nt: TGCGCCAGCAGCCAACCCGACAGGGGAGGGGGGGGCTACACCTTC; CDR3aa: CASSQPDRGGGGYTF
len: 16; d_gene: NA; j_gene: TRBJ2-3; v_gene: TRBV27; abundance: once; CDR3nt: TGTGCCAGCAGTTTATGGGGGACGAGTGGGGTAGATACGCAGTATTTT; CDR3aa: CASSLWGTSGVDTQYF
len: 15; d_gene: NA; j_gene: TRBJ2-3; v_gene: TRBV5-1; abundance: once; CDR3nt: TGCGCCAGCAGCTTAAGGGCACCGACCACAGATACGCAGTATTTT; CDR3aa: CASSLRAPTTDTQYF
len: 14; d_gene: TRBD2; j_gene: TRBJ2-3; v_gene: TRBV9; abundance: NA; CDR3nt: TGTGCCAGCAGCGAGCGGGGAACCACAGATACGCAGTATTTT; CDR3aa: CASSERGTTDTQYF
len: 13; d_gene: NA; j_gene: TRBJ2-7; v_gene: TRBV29-1; abundance: NA; CDR3nt: TGCAGCGTTGAAGGTGGGCAAACTTACGAGCAGTACTTC; CDR3aa: CSVEGGQTYEQYF
len: 14; d_gene: NA; j_gene: TRBJ1-2; v_gene: TRBV5-6; abundance: many; CDR3nt: TGTGCCAGCAGCTTGGTTGGCGATAACTATGGCTACACCTTC; CDR3aa: CASSLVGDNYGYTF
len: 15; d_gene: TRBD1; j_gene: TRBJ2-1; v_gene: TRBV5-1; abundance: NA; CDR3nt: TGCGCCAGCAGATACGGGACAGGGGACCGCAATGAGCAGTTCTTC; CDR3aa: CASRYGTGDRNEQFF
len: 12; d_gene: NA; j_gene: TRBJ1-2; v_gene: TRBV7-9; abundance: NA; CDR3nt: TGTGCCAGCAGCTTAGAGACGGCTGGCAACACCTTC; CDR3aa: CASSLETAGNTF
len: 12; d_gene: NA; j_gene: TRBJ2-5; v_gene: TRBV7-9; abundance: few; CDR3nt: TGTGCCAGCAGCCCCCGGCAAGAGACCCAGTACTTC; CDR3aa: CASSPRQETQYF
len: 19; d_gene: TRBD1; j_gene: TRBJ1-1; v_gene: TRBV7-9; abundance: NA; CDR3nt: TGTGCCAGCAGCTACGGTTATCGAGTAGTGACAGGGATGAACACTGAAGCTTTCTTT; CDR3aa: CASSYGYRVVTGMNTEAFF
len: 14; d_gene: NA; j_gene: TRBJ2-1; v_gene: TRBV7-2; abundance: once; CDR3nt: TGTGCCAGCAGCTTAGGGCAGCAACCCAATGAGCAGTTCTTC; CDR3aa: CASSLGQQPNEQFF
len: 13; d_gene: NA; j_gene: TRBJ2-7; v_gene: TRBV19; abundance: NA; CDR3nt: TGTGCCAGTAGTATTGACAGAACCTACGAGCAGTACTTC; CDR3aa: CASSIDRTYEQYF
len: 13; d_gene: NA; j_gene: TRBJ1-3; v_gene: TRBV29-1; abundance: NA; CDR3nt: TGCAGCGTCAACGCGCTATCTGGAAACACCATATATTTT; CDR3aa: CSVNALSGNTIYF
len: 15; d_gene: TRBD1; j_gene: TRBJ2-7; v_gene: TRBV19; abundance: once; CDR3nt: TGTGCCAGTAGCGAGGGACAGGACTTTCCCTTGGAGCAGTACTTC; CDR3aa: CASSEGQDFPLEQYF
len: 17; d_gene: TRBD1; j_gene: TRBJ2-2; v_gene: TRBV6-1; abundance: NA; CDR3nt: TGTGCCAGCAGTGACTACAGGGGGATTAAGAACACCGGGGAGCTGTTTTTT; CDR3aa: CASSDYRGIKNTGELFF
len: 15; d_gene: NA; j_gene: TRBJ1-2; v_gene: TRBV2; abundance: NA; CDR3nt: TGTGCCAGCAATAAGGGAAGAGGACAGATATATGGCTACACCTTC; CDR3aa: CASNKGRGQIYGYTF
len: 17; d_gene: NA; j_gene: TRBJ2-7; v_gene: TRBV23-1; abundance: NA; CDR3nt: TGCGCCAGCAGTCAGCGCCCTATAGTGGGGACCACCTACGAGCAGTACTTC; CDR3aa: CASSQRPIVGTTYEQYF